The next 20 T cell receptor beta chains were all read from a single sample in a study of a mutant IDH1 vaccine in newly diagnosed glioma. TCRdb's table, derived via immunoSEQ multiplex PCR, lists solely in-frame clones and lacks some. Of just over 60,000 clones listed, roughly four fifths are singletons. The sample's time point: week 47, end of study. Vaccine doses each comprised 300 ug of mutant IDH1 20-mer peptide, with topical imiquimod. These receptors have no identified antigens. Sample: PBMCs, taken from a glioma patient whose treatment included an IDH1 peptide vaccine. The receptors stem from a man between 25 and 39 years old with glioma.

J is TRBJ1-5 and V is TRBV4-1, with D unclear. This CDR3 has 12 amino acids. V gave up 1 base and J gave up 8 bases, with 6 bases separating them. Germline values: CDR1 MGHRA, CDR2 YSYEKL. This chain's CDR3 is CASSQAGKPQHF. In nucleotides, the CDR3 is TGCGCCAGCAGCCAAGCAGGAAAGCCCCAGCATTTT.

The DNA for the CDR3 is TGTGCCAGCAGCTTAAGGAGGGTCTTCATCGATAACACCGGGGAGCTGTTTTTT. This encodes CASSLRRVFIDNTGELFF. This sequence joins TRBV7-9 and TRBJ2-2; tentative D call: TRBD2 (6 bases). The germline V and J ends were trimmed by 2 bases and 2 bases, with 18 bases remaining between them. This CDR3 has 18 residues. Germline-derived CDR1 and CDR2 are SEHNR and FQNEAQ (reference sequence).

V usage is TRBV15 and J usage is TRBJ2-1; 7 bases line up with TRBD1. The CDR3 is made up of 13 amino acids. Per germline, CDR1 LNHNV and CDR2 YYDKDF (reference sequence). J lost 8 bases, V lost 1 base, and 2 bases had no gene match. The CDR3 spells CATSRGQGDEQFF. The DNA for the CDR3 is TGTGCCACCAGCAGAGGGCAGGGGGATGAGCAGTTCTTC.

The chain uses TRBV5-1 and TRBJ2-3, with 16 bases that match TRBD2. Germline values: CDR1 SGHRS, CDR2 YFSETQ. CDR3 length: 16 residues. V trimming: 4 bases; J trimming: 6 bases; junction bases outside the gene matches: 5. The CDR3 region has the DNA TGCGCCAGCAGCCTGGGACTAGCGGGGGGGCTGGATACGCAGTATTTT. It yields the protein CASSLGLAGGLDTQYF.

For the CDR3, the DNA is TGCGCCAGCAGCTCTGGACAGAACCAAGAGACCCAGTACTTC. Residues: CASSSGQNQETQYF. This chain links TRBV5-1 with TRBJ2-5; weak D call: TRBD1 (6 bases). Germline values: CDR1 SGHRS, CDR2 YFSETQ. The germline V and J ends were trimmed by 3 bases and 0 bases, with 9 bases remaining between them. The CDR3 totals 14 residues.

The chain employs TRBV7-8 and TRBJ1-1, with D unclear. CDR3 length equals 14 residues. In germline, CDR1 is SGHVS, CDR2 FQNEAQ. Trimming took off 2 bases at V and 2 bases at J, with 9 bases between the two ends. CDR3 in DNA: TGTGCCAGCAGCTTACTACAGATAAACACTGAAGCTTTCTTT. It is translated as CASSLLQINTEAFF.

V gene TRBV5-1 combines with J gene TRBJ2-7; D gene uncertain. There are 14 residues in the CDR3. Trimming pared 2 bases from V and 1 base from J, leaving 10 bases between. Germline values: CDR1 SGHRS, CDR2 YFSETQ. The CDR3 sequence: CASSFEDGSYEQYF. CDR3 bases: TGCGCCAGCAGCTTCGAGGACGGGTCCTACGAGCAGTACTTC.

The V call is TRBV19, the J call TRBJ1-3, with TRBD1 matching 7 bases. The CDR3 runs to 16 residues. CDR1 LNHDA and CDR2 SQIVND come from the germline V gene (reference sequence). J lost 0 bases, V lost 2 bases, and 4 bases had no gene match. The CDR3 loop reads CASSIKGAISGNTIYF. In nucleotides, the CDR3 is TGTGCCAGTAGTATAAAGGGGGCTATCTCTGGAAACACCATATATTTT.

The chain employs TRBV6-1 and TRBJ2-5, with TRBD2 identical over 14 bases. The end of the DNA is better explained by TRBJ2-7, so the J call may be wrong. CDR1 MNHNS and CDR2 SASEGT come from the germline V gene. The CDR3 contains 15 residues. CDR3 sequence reads: CASSETSGGAYEQYF. CDR3 sequence (DNA): TGTGCCAGCAGTGAGACTAGCGGGGGGGCCTACGAGCAGTACTTC.

This clone was recorded once. This chain joins TRBV5-8 and TRBJ2-7, with TRBD2 matching 8 bases. The trim removed 7 bases at V and 3 bases at J, leaving 3 bases unmatched. Germline CDR1 is SGHTS and CDR2 is YDEGEE. This CDR3 is 12 amino acids long. CDR3 nucleotide sequence: TGTGCCAGCCAGGCGGGGGGCTACGAGCAGTACTTC. It specifies CASQAGGYEQYF. The whole variable domain, remainder taken from reference TRBV5-8 and TRBJ2-7, is EAGVTQSPTHLIKTRGQQATLRCSPISGHTSVYWYQQALGLGLQFLLWYDEGEERNRGNFPPRFSGRQFPNYSSELNVNALELEDSALYLCASQAGGYEQYFGPGTRLTVT.

This clone was observed a few times. V and J are TRBV29-1 and TRBJ2-1; 12 nucleotides line up with TRBD1. This CDR3 region has 16 residues. The germline V gene encodes CDR1 SQVTM and CDR2 ANQGSEA. After removal of 7 bases from V and 6 bases from J, the junction contained 13 bases not matched to a gene. CDR3 sequence: CSAVGVWDRGPNEQFF. CDR3 in DNA: TGCAGCGCCGTGGGGGTGTGGGACAGGGGGCCCAATGAGCAGTTCTTC.

The rearrangement joins TRBV4-1 to TRBJ1-2, with 7 bases aligning to TRBD1. The CDR3 totals 17 residues. From germline, CDR1 is MGHRA and CDR2 YSYEKL. With V trimmed by 6 bases and J by 5 bases, 18 bases remained unmatched. CDR3 amino acids: CASRGQTNFRTGYGYTF. The CDR3 DNA reads as TGCGCCAGCAGGGGCCAAACTAACTTTAGGACAGGATATGGCTACACCTTC.

This chain links TRBV19 with TRBJ2-2; D not certain. Between the trimmed V and J ends, which lost 5 bases and 0 bases, there was a span of 10 bases. The CDR3 has 15 residues. Per germline, CDR1 LNHDA and CDR2 SQIVND (reference sequence). This chain's CDR3 is CASSEGKTNTGELFF. CDR3 nucleotide sequence: TGTGCCAGTAGTGAAGGCAAGACGAACACCGGGGAGCTGTTTTTT.

This chain joins TRBV2 and TRBJ2-1, with D possibly being TRBD1 (5 bases). Trimming took 10 bases from V and 0 from J, leaving 13 bases between them. The CDR3 sequence is 14 residues long. Germline V gives CDR1 SNHLY, CDR2 FYNNEI. CDR3 sequence: CATYDSYSYNEQFF. CDR3 nucleotides: TGTGCCACCTATGACAGCTACTCCTACAATGAGCAGTTCTTC.

The V call is TRBV18, the J call TRBJ2-2; the match to TRBD2 covers 11 bases. Germline-derived CDR1 and CDR2 are KGHSH and LQKENI. V lost 4 bases, J lost 4 bases, and 8 bases stayed unmatched. The CDR3 sequence is 17 residues long. CDR3 sequence reads: CASSLGLAGFVTGELFF. In DNA, the CDR3 is TGTGCCAGCTCACTCGGACTAGCGGGTTTCGTCACCGGGGAGCTGTTTTTT.

The rearrangement uses TRBV5-1 and TRBJ2-3, with unresolved D. V was trimmed by 4 bases and J by 0 bases, leaving 9 bases between them. This CDR3 contains 14 residues. CDR1 is SGHRS, CDR2 YFSETQ, per germline. The CDR3 sequence: CASSPGASTDTQYF. CDR3 coding DNA: TGCGCCAGCAGCCCTGGTGCTAGCACAGATACGCAGTATTTT.

In this sample, this clone turned up a few times. The junction departs from the called germline gene at one end, perhaps through a read error. V and J are TRBV28 and TRBJ1-4, with D possibly TRBD1 on 6 matching bases. The CDR3 is 11 residues long. Looked up from germline, CDR1 is MDHEN and CDR2 is SYDVKM. For the CDR3, the DNA is TGTGCCAGCAGTTCCCGACAGGAGCACTCATTT. It translates to CASSSRQEHSF.

The genes are TRBV7-7 and TRBJ2-2, with 9 bases that match TRBD1. V trimming: 4 bases; J trimming: 4 bases; junction bases outside the gene matches: 4. This CDR3 contains 15 residues. The germline gives CDR1 SSHAT, CDR2 FNYEAQ (reference sequence). The CDR3 loop is CASSSGTGSTGELFF. The CDR3 DNA sequence: TGTGCCAGCAGCTCCGGGACAGGGTCCACCGGGGAGCTGTTTTTT.

This sequence joins TRBV5-6 and TRBJ1-1, with unresolved D. The CDR3 spans 16 residues. CDR1 SGHDT and CDR2 YYEEEE come from the germline V gene. Trimming took 0 bases from V and 0 from J, leaving 12 bases between them. The CDR3 sequence: CASSLGTAILNTEAFF. The DNA of the CDR3 is TGTGCCAGCAGCTTGGGGACGGCAATATTGAACACTGAAGCTTTCTTT.

This rearrangement joins TRBV2 to TRBJ1-5, with D tentatively TRBD1 (5 bases). The CDR3 has 15 amino acids. Germline CDR1 reads SNHLY; CDR2 reads FYNNEI. The ends were cut back, 6 bases at V and 1 base at J, with 13 bases in the middle. This CDR3 reads CASRGEGLSNQPQHF. The CDR3 DNA follows: TGTGCCAGCAGAGGGGAGGGGTTGAGCAATCAGCCCCAGCATTTT.